This T cell receptor (beta chain) derives from a study of radiotherapy plus CTLA-4 blockade in lung cancer. CDR1 is MNHEY, CDR2 SMNVEV, per germline (reference sequence). Trimming cost V 5 bases and J 2 bases; bases outside gene matches: 12. The CDR3 runs to 17 residues. Sequencing used immunoSEQ multiplex PCR; TCRdb keeps in-frame clones, though not all of them. The table shows approximately 30,000 clones, with approximately 77% occurring only once. The chain has TRBV27 and TRBJ1-2; TRBD1 matches 9 bases. The specimen was peripheral blood, collected from a patient treated with radiotherapy plus ipilimumab. This TCR derives from a human donor with non-small cell lung cancer whose response to radiotherapy plus ipilimumab could not be evaluated. DNA of the CDR3: TGTGCCAGCAGTCTTCGCTCCCGGGACAGGGTGAACTATGGCTACACCTTC. As protein: CASSLRSRDRVNYGYTF.